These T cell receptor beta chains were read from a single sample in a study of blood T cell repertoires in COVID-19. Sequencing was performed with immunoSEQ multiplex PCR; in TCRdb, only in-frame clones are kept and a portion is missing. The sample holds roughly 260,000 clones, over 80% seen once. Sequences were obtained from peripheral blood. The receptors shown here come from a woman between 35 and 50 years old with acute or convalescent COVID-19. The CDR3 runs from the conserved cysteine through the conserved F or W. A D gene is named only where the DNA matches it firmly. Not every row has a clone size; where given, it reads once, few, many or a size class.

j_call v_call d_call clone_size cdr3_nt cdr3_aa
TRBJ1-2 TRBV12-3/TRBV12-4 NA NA TGTGCCAGCACCGTTACAGGGACCTATGGCTACACCTTC CASTVTGTYGYTF
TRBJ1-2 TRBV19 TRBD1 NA TGTGCCACTGAATCGGGACAGGGGGGTTTCGGTGGCTACACCTTC CATESGQGGFGGYTF
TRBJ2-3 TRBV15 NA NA TGTGCCACCAGCAGAGATAGTGATACGCAGTATTTT CATSRDSDTQYF
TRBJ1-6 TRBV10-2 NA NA TGCGCCAGCACCCCGAGGAGGACTATGGATTCACCCCTCCACTTT CASTPRRTMDSPLHF
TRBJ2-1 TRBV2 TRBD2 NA TGTGCCGGTACCCCGGGACTAGCCCATGAGCAGTTCTTC CAGTPGLAHEQFF
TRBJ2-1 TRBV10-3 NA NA TGTGCCATCAGTGAGTCACTTGGACAGGGAGGGCGGATTCGTGAGAGTCCTGAGCAGTTCTTC CAISESLGQGGRIRESPEQFF
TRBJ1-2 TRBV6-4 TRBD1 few TGTGCCAGCAGTGACTCGACAGGGGGTGGCTACACCTTC CASSDSTGGGYTF
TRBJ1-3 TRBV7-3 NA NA TGTGCCAGCAGCTTAGTAGGACACGATCTCTCTGGAAACACCATATATTTT CASSLVGHDLSGNTIYF
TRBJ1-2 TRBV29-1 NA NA TGCAGCGTTGAAAAGAGGTTCAAAGGCCGGCTAGGCTATGGCTACACCTTC CSVEKRFKGRLGYGYTF
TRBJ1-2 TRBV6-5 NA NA TGTGCCAGCAGCCGGTCGGGGGGATATGGCTACACCTTC CASSRSGGYGYTF
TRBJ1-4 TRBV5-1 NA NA TGCGCCAGCAGCCCCAGCGGGGGAACTAATGAAAAACTGTTTTTT CASSPSGGTNEKLFF